A single sample gave rise to the 21 T cell receptor beta chains below, sequenced in a study of a mutant IDH1 vaccine in newly diagnosed glioma. Clones were sequenced by immunoSEQ multiplex PCR, and TCRdb holds only the in-frame ones, with some missing. The data contain about 74,000 clones, approximately 86% of them seen just once; the ten biggest clones take up roughly 2%. Time point indicated: week 35, safety follow-up. Topical imiquimod was applied with each vaccine dose, which held 300 ug of mutant IDH1 20-mer peptide. No cognate antigen is known for these TCRs. Specimen: PBMCs, collected from a glioma patient whose treatment included an IDH1 peptide vaccine. All receptors come from a man younger than 40 with glioma.

The chain joins TRBV29-1 to TRBJ2-3; 7 bases match TRBD2. Germline CDR1 and CDR2: SQVTM and ANQGSEA. This CDR3 has 12 residues. The junction had 4 bases not matched to a gene; V was cut back by 8 bases and J by 2 bases. The CDR3 nucleotides are TGCAGCACCACTAGCGTCACAGATACGCAGTATTTT. Encoded protein: CSTTSVTDTQYF.

The J gene is TRBJ2-2, the V gene TRBV19, with D perhaps matching TRBD2 (6 bases). This CDR3 spans 13 amino acids. The germline V and J ends were trimmed by 4 bases and 5 bases, with 8 bases remaining between them. Germline-derived CDR1 and CDR2 are LNHDA and SQIVND (reference sequence). The CDR3 DNA sequence: TGTGCCAGTAGTAAGGGGAGGACCGGGGAGCTGTTTTTT. The encoded protein is CASSKGRTGELFF.

Concerning this clone itself: In the same sample, other DNA sequences code for this CDR3. V and J are TRBV9 and TRBJ2-7, with 7 bases matching TRBD2. This CDR3 contains 14 residues. Trimming removed 0 bases from V and 0 bases from J; junction bases left unmatched: 0. Looked up from germline, CDR1 is SGDLS and CDR2 is YYNGEE. The chain's CDR3 is CASSVGGSSYEQYF. The CDR3 DNA reads TGTGCCAGCAGCGTAGGCGGGAGCTCCTACGAGCAGTACTTC.

This chain uses TRBV11-3 with TRBJ1-2, with 7 bases that match TRBD1. CDR1 is SGHNT, CDR2 YENEEA, per germline. V shed 2 bases, J shed 4 bases, and the junction held 10 bases outside the gene matches. The CDR3 runs to 16 residues. CDR3 loop: CASSLRQGQWGYGYTF. CDR3 in DNA: TGTGCCAGCAGCTTAAGACAGGGACAGTGGGGCTATGGCTACACCTTC.

The chain is built from TRBV2 and TRBJ2-1; possibly TRBD2 for D (6 bases). V was trimmed by 7 bases and J by 4 bases, leaving 14 bases between them. CDR3 length: 14 residues. The germline CDR1 and CDR2 sequences are SNHLY and FYNNEI. CDR3 protein: CASNSGERYNEQFF. The CDR3 nucleotides read TGTGCCAGCAACTCGGGAGAGCGATACAATGAGCAGTTCTTC.

J is TRBJ2-7 and V is TRBV5-3, with TRBD2 as a possible D gene (5 bases). TRBV5-3 carries the ORF label, with uncertain function. This CDR3 spans 11 amino acids. V was shortened by 3 bases and J by 6 bases, with 7 bases between the two germline ends. This CDR3 is CARSCGGEQYF. The CDR3 nucleotides read TGTGCCAGAAGCTGCGGAGGCGAGCAGTACTTC.

The chain is built from TRBV30 and TRBJ1-2; D gene ambiguous. The V end was cut by 0 bases, the J end by 3 bases, with 8 bases between. Per the germline V gene, CDR1 is GTSNPN and CDR2 is SVGIG (reference sequence). There are 13 residues in the CDR3. The CDR3 sequence: CAWSVDFDYGYTF. The CDR3, as DNA: TGTGCCTGGAGTGTCGATTTCGACTATGGCTACACCTTC.

This rearrangement joins TRBV6-5 to TRBJ2-7; 8 bases agree with TRBD1. The CDR3 covers 14 residues. The V gene end was trimmed by 6 bases and the J gene end by 2 bases; junction bases not matched to a gene: 6. Germline lookup yields CDR1 MNHEY and CDR2 SVGAGI. Here the CDR3 DNA reads TGTGCCAGCAGGTATCGGGACAGGACCTACGAGCAGTACTTC. It is translated as CASRYRDRTYEQYF.

CDR3 in DNA: TGTGCCAGCAGCTCGACTCGCGGGGGGCTCGAGCAGTACTTC. This sequence encodes CASSSTRGGLEQYF. The chain joins TRBV9 to TRBJ2-7; 8 nucleotides align to TRBD2. The ends lost 4 bases at V and 6 bases at J; junction bases unmatched: 9. Germline V gene data show CDR1 as SGDLS and CDR2 as YYNGEE. The CDR3 is 14 residues long. The full variable domain, its missing parts supplied by reference TRBV9 and TRBJ2-7, is DSGVTQTPKHLITATGQRVTLRCSPRSGDLSVYWYQQSLDQGLQFLIQYYNGEERAKGNILERFSAQQFPDLHSELNLSSLELGDSALYFCASSSTRGGLEQYFGPGTRLTVT.

This clone occurred a few times. The chain is built from TRBV10-1 and TRBJ1-5; D is unresolved. Germline V CDR1 and CDR2: WNHNN, SYGVQD (reference sequence). Trimming took 0 bases from V and 6 from J, leaving 6 bases between them. CDR3 length: 13 amino acids. This CDR3 reads CASSESEAQPQHF. CDR3 in DNA: TGCGCCAGCAGTGAGTCGGAGGCTCAGCCCCAGCATTTT.

This rearrangement joins TRBV11-2 to TRBJ1-4; D gene unclear. The germline V gene encodes CDR1 SGHAT and CDR2 FQNNGV. The CDR3 is made up of 14 amino acids. Trimming removed 1 base at V and 5 bases at J, with 8 bases between. The CDR3 nucleotides are TGTGCCAGCAGCTTAGGGCAGCTGAATGAAAAACTGTTTTTT. This sequence encodes CASSLGQLNEKLFF. The full variable domain, its missing parts supplied by reference TRBV11-2 and TRBJ1-4, is EAGVAQSPRYKIIEKRQSVAFWCNPISGHATLYWYQQILGQGPKLLIQFQNNGVVDDSQLPKDRFSAERLKGVDSTLKIQPAKLEDSAVYLCASSLGQLNEKLFFGSGTQLSVL.

The chain carries TRBV10-3 and TRBJ2-3, with 9 nucleotides matching TRBD1. The CDR3 length is 15 residues. Per the germline V gene, CDR1 is ENHRY and CDR2 is SYGVKD. V shed 4 bases and J 4 bases; nucleotides not matched to a gene: 6. The CDR3 DNA follows: TGTGCCATCAGTGTTAAGGACAGGGGTTCAGATACGCAGTATTTT. Protein sequence: CAISVKDRGSDTQYF.

The genes are TRBV5-1 and TRBJ1-1; D gene unclear. Germline assignment: CDR1 SGHRS and CDR2 YFSETQ. This CDR3 has 15 residues. The V end was cut by 3 bases, the J end by 1 base, with 13 bases between. The CDR3 sequence is CASSSGIGGNTEAFF. Here the CDR3 DNA reads TGCGCCAGCAGCTCCGGGATTGGAGGGAACACTGAAGCTTTCTTT.

Details on this clone: An end of the junction differs from the germline gene, which may be a read error. As DNA, the CDR3 is TGTGCCAGCAGCTTCGAGGGACTAGCCGTCTTC. The encoded protein is CASSFEGLAVF. The rearrangement links TRBV11-2 to TRBJ2-1, with 9 bases fitting TRBD2. Germline V gene lookup returns CDR1 SGHAT and CDR2 FQNNGV. CDR3 length: 11 amino acids.

There are a few counts of this clone. The J gene is TRBJ1-1, the V gene TRBV14, with D hard to call. The CDR3 consists of 11 residues. Trimming took off 5 bases at V and 4 bases at J, with 5 bases between the two ends. Per the germline V gene, CDR1 is SGHDN and CDR2 is FVKESK. The CDR3 spells CASSGATEAFF. The DNA of the CDR3 is TGTGCCAGCAGCGGAGCCACTGAAGCTTTCTTT.

The chain couples TRBV14 to TRBJ2-3; the D gene is possibly TRBD2 (7 bases). Trimming removed 1 base at V and 5 bases at J, with 22 bases between. The CDR3 is made up of 18 amino acids. Germline assignment: CDR1 SGHDN and CDR2 FVKESK. The CDR3 reads CASSQARGLHLGVDTQYF. The CDR3 nucleotides read TGTGCCAGCAGCCAAGCCAGGGGACTACACCTGGGTGTAGATACGCAGTATTTT.

This rearrangement joins TRBV4-1 to TRBJ1-3, with unresolved D. Germline V CDR1 and CDR2: MGHRA, YSYEKL. This CDR3 region has 15 residues. Trimming cost V 2 bases and J 0 bases, with 8 bases left between them. This CDR3 reads CASSQPAASGNTIYF. The CDR3 bases are TGCGCCAGCAGCCAACCTGCCGCCTCTGGAAACACCATATATTTT.

The V call is TRBV9, the J call TRBJ2-1; 8 nucleotides match TRBD1. Trimming at V came to 3 bases and at J to 0 bases, leaving 2 bases not matched to a gene. The CDR3 consists of 15 residues. Germline-derived CDR1 and CDR2 are SGDLS and YYNGEE. The CDR3 sequence: CASSDTGGSYNEQFF. The CDR3 DNA reads TGTGCCAGCAGCGACACAGGGGGCTCCTACAATGAGCAGTTCTTC.

The chain employs TRBV5-4 and TRBJ1-2; 8 bases are shared with TRBD1. V lost 1 base and J lost 7; bases outside the gene matches: 6. CDR3 length equals 14 residues. The germline gives CDR1 SGHNT, CDR2 YYREEE (reference sequence). Here the CDR3 reads CASSLWTGLSGYTF. CDR3 DNA sequence: TGTGCCAGCAGCTTGTGGACAGGGCTGAGTGGCTACACCTTC.

The V and J genes are TRBV7-9 and TRBJ2-1; the D is unclear. Germline V gene lookup returns CDR1 SEHNR and CDR2 FQNEAQ (reference sequence). Between the trimmed V and J ends, which lost 5 bases and 6 bases, there was a span of 11 bases. The length of the CDR3 is 13 residues. The CDR3 coding sequence is TGTGCCAGCAGCCCTACACTCACCAATGAGCAGTTCTTC. Protein product: CASSPTLTNEQFF.

This chain joins TRBV5-1 and TRBJ2-2; D possibly corresponds to TRBD1 (6 bases). Germline CDR1 SGHRS, CDR2 YFSETQ. This CDR3 has 15 amino acids. V gave up 2 bases and J gave up 2 bases, with 10 bases separating them. This CDR3 is CASSFRTANTGELFF. The CDR3 nucleotides read TGCGCCAGCAGCTTCCGGACAGCAAACACCGGGGAGCTGTTTTTT.